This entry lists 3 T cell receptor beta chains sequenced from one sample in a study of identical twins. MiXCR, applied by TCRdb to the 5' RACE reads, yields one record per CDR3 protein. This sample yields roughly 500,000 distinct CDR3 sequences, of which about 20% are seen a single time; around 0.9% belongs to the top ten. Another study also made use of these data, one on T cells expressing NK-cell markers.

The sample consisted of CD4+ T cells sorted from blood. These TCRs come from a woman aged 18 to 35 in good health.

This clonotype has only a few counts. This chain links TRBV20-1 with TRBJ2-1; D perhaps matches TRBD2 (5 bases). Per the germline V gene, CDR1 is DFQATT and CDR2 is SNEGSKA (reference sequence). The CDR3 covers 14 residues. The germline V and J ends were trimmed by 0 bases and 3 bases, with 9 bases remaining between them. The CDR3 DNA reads TGCAGTGCTAGAGATCCAGCGGACTACAATGAGCAGTTCTTC. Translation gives CSARDPADYNEQFF.

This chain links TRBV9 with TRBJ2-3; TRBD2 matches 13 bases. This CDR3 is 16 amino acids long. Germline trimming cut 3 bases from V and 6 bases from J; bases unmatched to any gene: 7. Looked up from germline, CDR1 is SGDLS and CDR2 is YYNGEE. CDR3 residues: CASSGGLAGTADTQYF. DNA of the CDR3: TGTGCCAGCAGCGGGGGACTAGCGGGAACCGCGGATACGCAGTATTTT. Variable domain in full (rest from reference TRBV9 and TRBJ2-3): DSGVTQTPKHLITATGQRVTLRCSPRSGDLSVYWYQQSLDQGLQFLIQYYNGEERAKGNILERFSAQQFPDLHSELNLSSLELGDSALYFCASSGGLAGTADTQYFGPGTRLTVL.

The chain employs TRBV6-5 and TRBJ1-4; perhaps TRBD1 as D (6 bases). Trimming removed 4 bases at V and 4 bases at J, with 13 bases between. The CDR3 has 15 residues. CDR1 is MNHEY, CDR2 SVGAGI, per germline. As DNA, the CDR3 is TGTGCCAGCAGTTTACGGACAGATCTTAATGAAAAACTGTTTTTT. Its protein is CASSLRTDLNEKLFF.